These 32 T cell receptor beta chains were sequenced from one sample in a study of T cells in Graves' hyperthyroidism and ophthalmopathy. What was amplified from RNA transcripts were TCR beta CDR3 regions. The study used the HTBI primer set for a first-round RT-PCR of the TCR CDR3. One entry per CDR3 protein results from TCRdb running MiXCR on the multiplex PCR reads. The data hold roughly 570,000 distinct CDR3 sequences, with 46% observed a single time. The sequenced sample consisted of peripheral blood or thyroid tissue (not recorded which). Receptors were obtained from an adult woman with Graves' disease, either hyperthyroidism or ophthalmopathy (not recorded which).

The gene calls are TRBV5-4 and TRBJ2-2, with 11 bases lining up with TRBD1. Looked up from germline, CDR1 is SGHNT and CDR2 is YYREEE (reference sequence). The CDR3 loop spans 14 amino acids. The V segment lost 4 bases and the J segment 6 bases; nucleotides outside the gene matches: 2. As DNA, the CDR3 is TGTGCCAGCAGCACGGGACAGGGGGCCGGGGAGCTGTTTTTT. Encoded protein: CASSTGQGAGELFF.

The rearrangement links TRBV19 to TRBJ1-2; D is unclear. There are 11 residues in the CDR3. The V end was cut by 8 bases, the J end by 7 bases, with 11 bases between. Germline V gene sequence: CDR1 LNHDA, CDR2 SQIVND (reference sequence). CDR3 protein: CASYVGSGYTF. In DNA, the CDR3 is TGTGCCAGTTACGTCGGAAGTGGCTACACCTTC. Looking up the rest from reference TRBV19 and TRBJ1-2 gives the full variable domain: DGGITQSPKYLFRKEGQNVTLSCEQNLNHDAMYWYRQDPGQGLRLIYYSQIVNDFQKGDIAEGYSVSREKKESFPLTVTSAQKNPTAFYLCASYVGSGYTFGSGTRLTVV.

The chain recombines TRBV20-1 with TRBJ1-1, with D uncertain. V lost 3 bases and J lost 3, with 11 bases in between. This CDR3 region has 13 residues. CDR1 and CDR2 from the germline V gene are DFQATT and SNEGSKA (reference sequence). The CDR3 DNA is TGCAGTGCTAGTGCGGGTTTGGACACTGAAGCTTTCTTT. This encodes CSASAGLDTEAFF.

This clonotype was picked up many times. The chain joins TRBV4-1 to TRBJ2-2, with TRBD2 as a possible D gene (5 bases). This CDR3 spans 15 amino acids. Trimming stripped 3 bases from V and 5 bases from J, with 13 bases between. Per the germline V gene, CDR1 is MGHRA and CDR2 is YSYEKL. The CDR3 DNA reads TGCGCCAGCAGCCACCCCTCTCGAGGGACCGGGGAGCTGTTTTTT. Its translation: CASSHPSRGTGELFF.

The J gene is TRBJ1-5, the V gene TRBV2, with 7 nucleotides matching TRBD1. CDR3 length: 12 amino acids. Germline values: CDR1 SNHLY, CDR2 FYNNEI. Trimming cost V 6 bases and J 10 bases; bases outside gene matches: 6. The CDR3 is CASSRQGLPQHF. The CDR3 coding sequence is TGTGCCAGCAGCCGACAGGGCCTCCCCCAGCATTTT.

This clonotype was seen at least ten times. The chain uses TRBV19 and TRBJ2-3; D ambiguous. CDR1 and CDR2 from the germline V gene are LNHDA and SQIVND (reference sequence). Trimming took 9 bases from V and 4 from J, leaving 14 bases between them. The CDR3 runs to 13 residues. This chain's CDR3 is CASRRLSADTQYF. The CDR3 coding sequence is TGTGCCAGCAGAAGGCTATCTGCAGATACGCAGTATTTT.

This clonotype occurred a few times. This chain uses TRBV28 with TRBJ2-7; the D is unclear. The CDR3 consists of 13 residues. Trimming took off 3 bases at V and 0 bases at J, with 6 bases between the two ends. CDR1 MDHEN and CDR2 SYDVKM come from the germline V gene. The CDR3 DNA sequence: TGTGCCAGCAGTTTCCAGAGCTCCTACGAGCAGTACTTC. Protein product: CASSFQSSYEQYF. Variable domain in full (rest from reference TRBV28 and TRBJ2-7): DVKVTQSSRYLVKRTGEKVFLECVQDMDHENMFWYRQDPGLGLRLIYFSYDVKMKEKGDIPEGYSVSREKKERFSLILESASTNQTSMYLCASSFQSSYEQYFGPGTRLTVT.

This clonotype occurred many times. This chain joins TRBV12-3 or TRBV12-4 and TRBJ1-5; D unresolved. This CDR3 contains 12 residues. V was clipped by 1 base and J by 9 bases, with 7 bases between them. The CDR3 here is CASSLVKGPQHF. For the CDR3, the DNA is TGTGCCAGCAGTTTAGTAAAGGGGCCCCAGCATTTT.

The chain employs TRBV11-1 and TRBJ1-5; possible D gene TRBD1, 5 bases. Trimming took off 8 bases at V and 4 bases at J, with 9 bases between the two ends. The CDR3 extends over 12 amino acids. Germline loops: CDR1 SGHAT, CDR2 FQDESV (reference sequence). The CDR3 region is CASFRGNQPQHF. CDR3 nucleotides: TGTGCCAGCTTCCGGGGGAATCAGCCCCAGCATTTT.

For the CDR3, the DNA is TGTGCCAGCAGCCAACAACCGGGACAGGTAAACACTGAAGCTTTCTTT. Protein product: CASSQQPGQVNTEAFF. The J gene is TRBJ1-1, the V gene TRBV3-1; 8 bases match TRBD1. V shed 2 bases, J shed 2 bases, and the junction held 7 bases outside the gene matches. Germline V gene lookup returns CDR1 LGHDT and CDR2 YNNKEL (reference sequence). The length of the CDR3 is 16 residues.

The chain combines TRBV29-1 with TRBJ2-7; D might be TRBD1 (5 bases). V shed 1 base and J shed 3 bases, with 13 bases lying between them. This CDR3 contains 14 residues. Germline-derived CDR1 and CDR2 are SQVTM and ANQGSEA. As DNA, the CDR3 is TGCAGCGTTGAAGGGACAAGGGGCGACTACGAGCAGTACTTC. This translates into CSVEGTRGDYEQYF.

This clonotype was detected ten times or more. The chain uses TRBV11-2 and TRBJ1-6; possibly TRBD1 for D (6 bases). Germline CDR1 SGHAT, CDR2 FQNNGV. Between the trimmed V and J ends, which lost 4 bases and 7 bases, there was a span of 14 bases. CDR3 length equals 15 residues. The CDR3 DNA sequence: TGTGCCAGCAGCTCCCTACAGGGTGTGAATTCACCCCTCCACTTT. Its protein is CASSSLQGVNSPLHF.

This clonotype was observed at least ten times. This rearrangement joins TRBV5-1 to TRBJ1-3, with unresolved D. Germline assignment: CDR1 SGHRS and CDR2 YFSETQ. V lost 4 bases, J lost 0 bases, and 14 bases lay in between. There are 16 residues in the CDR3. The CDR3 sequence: CASSRREKRSGNTIYF. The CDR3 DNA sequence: TGCGCCAGCAGCCGAAGAGAGAAGCGCTCTGGAAACACCATATATTTT.

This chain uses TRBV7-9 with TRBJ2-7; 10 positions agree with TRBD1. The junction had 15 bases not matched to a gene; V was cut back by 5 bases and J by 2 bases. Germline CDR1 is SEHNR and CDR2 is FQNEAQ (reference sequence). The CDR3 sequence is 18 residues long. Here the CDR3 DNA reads TGTGCCAGCAGCCCCCCTTTACCTGGGGACAGGGGAACCTACGAGCAGTACTTC. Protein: CASSPPLPGDRGTYEQYF.

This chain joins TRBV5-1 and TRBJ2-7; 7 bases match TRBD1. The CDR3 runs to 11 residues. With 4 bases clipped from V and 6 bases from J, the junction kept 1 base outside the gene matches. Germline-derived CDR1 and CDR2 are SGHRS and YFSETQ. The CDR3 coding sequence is TGCGCCAGCAGCAGGGGGCCCGAGCAGTACTTC. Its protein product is CASSRGPEQYF.

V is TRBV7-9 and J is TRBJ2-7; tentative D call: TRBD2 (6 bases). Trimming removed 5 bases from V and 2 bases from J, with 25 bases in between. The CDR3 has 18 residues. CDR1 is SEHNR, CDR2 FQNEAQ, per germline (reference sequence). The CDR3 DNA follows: TGTGCCAGCAGCCCCTCCGGAGGGTTGGTGACAACAGCCTACGAGCAGTACTTC. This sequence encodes CASSPSGGLVTTAYEQYF.

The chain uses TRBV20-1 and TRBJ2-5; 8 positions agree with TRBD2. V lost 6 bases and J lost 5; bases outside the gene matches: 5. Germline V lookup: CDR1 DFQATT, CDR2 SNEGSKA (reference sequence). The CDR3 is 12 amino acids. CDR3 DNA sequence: TGCAGTGCCATAGCGGGATCTGAGACCCAGTACTTC. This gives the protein CSAIAGSETQYF.

CDR3 coding DNA: TGTGCCATCAGTGAGACCATAGGGGGTGGCACCGGGGAGCTGTTTTTT. Residues: CAISETIGGGTGELFF. The chain recombines TRBV10-3 with TRBJ2-2, with D possibly matching TRBD1 (6 bases). There are 16 residues in the CDR3. Trimming stripped 2 bases from V and 4 bases from J, with 14 bases between. CDR1 and CDR2 (germline): ENHRY, SYGVKD.

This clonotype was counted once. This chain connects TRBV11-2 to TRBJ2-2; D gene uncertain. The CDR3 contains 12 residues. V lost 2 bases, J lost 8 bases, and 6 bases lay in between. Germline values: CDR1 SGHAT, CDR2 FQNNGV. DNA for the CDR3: TGTGCCAGCAGCTTACAGAATGGGGAGCTGTTTTTT. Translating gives CASSLQNGELFF.

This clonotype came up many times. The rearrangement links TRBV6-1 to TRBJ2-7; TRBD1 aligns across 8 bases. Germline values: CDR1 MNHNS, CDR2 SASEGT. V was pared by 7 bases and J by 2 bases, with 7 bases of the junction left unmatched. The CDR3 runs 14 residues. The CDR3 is CASTLGDRTYEQYF. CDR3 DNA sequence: TGTGCCAGCACACTTGGGGACAGGACCTACGAGCAGTACTTC.

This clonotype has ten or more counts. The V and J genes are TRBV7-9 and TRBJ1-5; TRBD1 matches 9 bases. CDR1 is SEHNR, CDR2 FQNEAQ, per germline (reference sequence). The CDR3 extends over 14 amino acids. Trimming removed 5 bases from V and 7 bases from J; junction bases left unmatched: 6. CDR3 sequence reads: CASSPRDRDQPQHF. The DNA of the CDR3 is TGTGCCAGCAGCCCACGGGACAGGGACCAGCCCCAGCATTTT.

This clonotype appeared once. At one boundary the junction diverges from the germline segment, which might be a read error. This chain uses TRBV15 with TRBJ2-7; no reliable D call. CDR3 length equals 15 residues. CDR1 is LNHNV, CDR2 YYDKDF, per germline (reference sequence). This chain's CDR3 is CAASSLTAGSYEQYF. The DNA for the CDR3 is TGTGCCGCCAGCAGCCTCACGGCAGGCTCCTACGAGCAGTACTTC. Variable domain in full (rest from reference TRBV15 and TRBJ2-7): DAMVIQNPRYQVTQFGKPVTLSCSQTLNHNVMYWYQQKSSQAPKLLFHYYDKDFNNEADTPDNFQSRRPNTSFCFLDIRSPGLGDTAMYLCAASSLTAGSYEQYFGPGTRLTVT.

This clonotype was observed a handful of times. CDR3: CSAKAYGYTF. The CDR3 DNA follows: TGCAGTGCTAAAGCCTATGGCTACACCTTC. The chain carries TRBV20-1 and TRBJ1-2; D gene ambiguous. CDR1 DFQATT and CDR2 SNEGSKA come from the germline V gene (reference sequence). V lost 4 bases and J 4 bases, leaving 4 bases between the germline ends. This CDR3 has 10 amino acids.

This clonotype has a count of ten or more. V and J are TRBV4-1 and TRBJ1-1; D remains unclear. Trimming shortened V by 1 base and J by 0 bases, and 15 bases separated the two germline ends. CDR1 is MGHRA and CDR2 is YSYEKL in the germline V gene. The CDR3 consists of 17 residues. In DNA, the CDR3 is TGCGCCAGCAGCCAAGTAGGGAGGAAGACGATGAACACTGAAGCTTTCTTT. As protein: CASSQVGRKTMNTEAFF.

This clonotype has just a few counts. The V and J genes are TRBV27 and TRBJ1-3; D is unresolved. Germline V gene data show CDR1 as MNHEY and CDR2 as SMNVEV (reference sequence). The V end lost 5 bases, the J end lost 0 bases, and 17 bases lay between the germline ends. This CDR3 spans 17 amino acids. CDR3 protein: CASSPLSPWGSGNTIYF. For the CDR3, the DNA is TGTGCCAGCAGTCCCCTGAGCCCTTGGGGCTCTGGAAACACCATATATTTT.

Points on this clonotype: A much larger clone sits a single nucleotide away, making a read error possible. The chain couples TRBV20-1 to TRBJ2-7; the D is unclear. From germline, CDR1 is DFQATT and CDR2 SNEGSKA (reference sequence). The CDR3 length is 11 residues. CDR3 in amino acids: CSARDRSLEFF. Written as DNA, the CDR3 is TGCAGTGCTAGAGATAGAAGCTTGGAGTTCTTC.

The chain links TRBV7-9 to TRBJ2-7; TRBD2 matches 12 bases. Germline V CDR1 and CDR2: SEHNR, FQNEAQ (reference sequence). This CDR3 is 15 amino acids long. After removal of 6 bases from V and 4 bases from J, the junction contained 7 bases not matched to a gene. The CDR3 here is CASRPSGREPYEQYF. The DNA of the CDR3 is TGTGCCAGCAGACCTAGCGGGAGGGAACCTTACGAGCAGTACTTC.

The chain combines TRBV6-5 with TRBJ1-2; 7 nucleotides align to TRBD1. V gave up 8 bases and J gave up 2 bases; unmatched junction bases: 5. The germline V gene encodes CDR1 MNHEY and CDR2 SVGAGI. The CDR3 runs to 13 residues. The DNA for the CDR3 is TGTGCCAGCTCCGACAGGGCCAACTATGGCTACACCTTC. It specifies CASSDRANYGYTF.

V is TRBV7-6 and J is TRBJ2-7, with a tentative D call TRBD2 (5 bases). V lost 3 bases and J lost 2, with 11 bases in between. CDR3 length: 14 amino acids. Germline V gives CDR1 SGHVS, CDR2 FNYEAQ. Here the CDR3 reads CASSLRTVPYEQYF. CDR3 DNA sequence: TGTGCCAGCAGCTTGAGGACTGTACCCTACGAGCAGTACTTC.

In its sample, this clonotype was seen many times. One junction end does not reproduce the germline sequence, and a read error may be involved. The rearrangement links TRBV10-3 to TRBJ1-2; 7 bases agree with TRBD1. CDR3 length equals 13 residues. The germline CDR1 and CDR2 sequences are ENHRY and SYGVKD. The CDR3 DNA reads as TGTGCCATCACTGAGACAGGGAACTATGGCTACACCTTC. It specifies CAITETGNYGYTF.

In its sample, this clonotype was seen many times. CDR3 nucleotide sequence: TGCAGCGTTGCACAGATTAACACCGGGGAGCTGTTTTTT. Translating it yields CSVAQINTGELFF. The chain employs TRBV29-1 and TRBJ2-2; D not certain. The ends were cut back, 4 bases at V and 2 bases at J, with 8 bases in the middle. CDR1 is SQVTM, CDR2 ANQGSEA, per germline. The CDR3 sequence is 13 residues long.

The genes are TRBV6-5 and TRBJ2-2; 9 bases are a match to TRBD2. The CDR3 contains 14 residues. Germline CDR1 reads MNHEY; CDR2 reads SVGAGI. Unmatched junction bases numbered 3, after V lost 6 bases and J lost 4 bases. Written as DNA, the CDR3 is TGTGCCAGCAGACATAGCGGGAGCACCGGGGAGCTGTTTTTT. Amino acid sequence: CASRHSGSTGELFF.